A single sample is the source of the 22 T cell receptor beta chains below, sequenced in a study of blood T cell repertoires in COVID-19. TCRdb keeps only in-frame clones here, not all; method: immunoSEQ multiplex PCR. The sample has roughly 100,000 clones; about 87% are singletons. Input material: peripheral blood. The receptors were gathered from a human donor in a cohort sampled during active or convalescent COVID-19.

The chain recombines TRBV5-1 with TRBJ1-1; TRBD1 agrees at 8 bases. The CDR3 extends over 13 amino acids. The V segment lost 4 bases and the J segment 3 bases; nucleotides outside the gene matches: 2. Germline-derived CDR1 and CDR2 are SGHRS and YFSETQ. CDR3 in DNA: TGCGCCAGCAGCCAACAGGGGGACACTGAAGCTTTCTTT. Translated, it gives CASSQQGDTEAFF.

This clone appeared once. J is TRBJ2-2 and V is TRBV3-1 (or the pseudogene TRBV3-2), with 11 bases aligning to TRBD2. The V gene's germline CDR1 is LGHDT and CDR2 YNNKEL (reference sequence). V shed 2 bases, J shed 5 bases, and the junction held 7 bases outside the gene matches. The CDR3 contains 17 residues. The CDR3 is CASSQIGSGGATGELFF. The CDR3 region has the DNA TGTGCCAGCAGCCAAATTGGTAGCGGGGGGGCGACCGGGGAGCTGTTTTTT.

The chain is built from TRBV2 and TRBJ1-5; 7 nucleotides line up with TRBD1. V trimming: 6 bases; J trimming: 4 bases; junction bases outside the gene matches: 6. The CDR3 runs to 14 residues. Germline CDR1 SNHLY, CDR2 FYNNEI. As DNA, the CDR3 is TGTGCCAGCAGCAGCGACAGGGTGAATCAGCCCCAGCATTTT. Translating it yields CASSSDRVNQPQHF.

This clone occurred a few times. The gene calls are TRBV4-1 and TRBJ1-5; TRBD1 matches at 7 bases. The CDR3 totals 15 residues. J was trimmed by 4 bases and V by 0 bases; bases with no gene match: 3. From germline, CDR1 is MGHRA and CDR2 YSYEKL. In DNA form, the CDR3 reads TGCGCCAGCAGCCAAGAGGGACAGTCGAATCAGCCCCAGCATTTT. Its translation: CASSQEGQSNQPQHF.

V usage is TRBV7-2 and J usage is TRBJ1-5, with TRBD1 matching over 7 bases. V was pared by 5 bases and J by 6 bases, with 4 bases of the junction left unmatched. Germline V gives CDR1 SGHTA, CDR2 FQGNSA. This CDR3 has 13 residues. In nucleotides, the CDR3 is TGTGCCAGCAGCCCAGGGACAGTTCAGCCCCAGCATTTT. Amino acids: CASSPGTVQPQHF.

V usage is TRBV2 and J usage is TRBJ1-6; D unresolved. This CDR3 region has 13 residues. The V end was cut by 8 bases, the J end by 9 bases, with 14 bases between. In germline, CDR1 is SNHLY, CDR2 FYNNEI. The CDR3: CASRSMWSSPLHF. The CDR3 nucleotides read TGTGCCAGCCGTTCTATGTGGAGTTCACCCCTCCACTTT. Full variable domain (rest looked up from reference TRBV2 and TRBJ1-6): EPEVTQTPSHQVTQMGQEVILRCVPISNHLYFYWYRQILGQKVEFLVSFYNNEISEKSEIFDDQFSVERPDGSNFTLKIRSTKLEDSAMYFCASRSMWSSPLHFGNGTRLTVT.

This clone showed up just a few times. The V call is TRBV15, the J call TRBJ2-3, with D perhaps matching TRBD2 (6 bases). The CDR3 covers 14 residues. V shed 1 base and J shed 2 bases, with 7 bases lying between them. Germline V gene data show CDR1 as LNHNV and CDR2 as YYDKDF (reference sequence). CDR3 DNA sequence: TGTGCCACCAGCAGAGGGGGGGACACAGATACGCAGTATTTT. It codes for CATSRGGDTDTQYF.

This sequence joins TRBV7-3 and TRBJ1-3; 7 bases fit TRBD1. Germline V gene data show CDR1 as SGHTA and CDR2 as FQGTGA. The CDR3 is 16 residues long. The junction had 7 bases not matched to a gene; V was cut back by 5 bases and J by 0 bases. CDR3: CASSPSGGTSGNTIYF. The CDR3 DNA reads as TGTGCCAGCAGCCCCTCAGGGGGTACCTCTGGAAACACCATATATTTT.

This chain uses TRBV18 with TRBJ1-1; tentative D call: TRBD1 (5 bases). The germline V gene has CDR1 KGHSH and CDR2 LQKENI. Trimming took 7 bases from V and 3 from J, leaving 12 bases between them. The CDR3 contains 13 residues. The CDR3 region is CASLAGGDTEAFF. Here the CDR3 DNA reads TGTGCCAGCTTGGCGGGAGGGGACACTGAAGCTTTCTTT.

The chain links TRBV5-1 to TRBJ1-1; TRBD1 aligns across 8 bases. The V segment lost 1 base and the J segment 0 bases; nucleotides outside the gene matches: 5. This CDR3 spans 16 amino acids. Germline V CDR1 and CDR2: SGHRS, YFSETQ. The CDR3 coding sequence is TGCGCCAGCAGCTTGAGGACAGGGACCATGAACACTGAAGCTTTCTTT. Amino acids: CASSLRTGTMNTEAFF.

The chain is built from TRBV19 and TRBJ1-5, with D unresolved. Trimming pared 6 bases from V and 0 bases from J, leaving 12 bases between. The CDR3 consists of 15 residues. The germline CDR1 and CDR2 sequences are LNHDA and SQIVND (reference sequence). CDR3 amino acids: CASSAADLSNQPQHF. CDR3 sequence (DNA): TGTGCCAGTAGCGCTGCAGATCTTAGCAATCAGCCCCAGCATTTT. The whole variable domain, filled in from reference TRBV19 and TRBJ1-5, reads DGGITQSPKYLFRKEGQNVTLSCEQNLNHDAMYWYRQDPGQGLRLIYYSQIVNDFQKGDIAEGYSVSREKKESFPLTVTSAQKNPTAFYLCASSAADLSNQPQHFGDGTRLSIL.

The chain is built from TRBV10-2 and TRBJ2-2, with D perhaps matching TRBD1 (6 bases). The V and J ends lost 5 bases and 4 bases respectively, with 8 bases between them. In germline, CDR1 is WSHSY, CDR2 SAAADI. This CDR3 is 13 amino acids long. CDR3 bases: TGCGCCAGCAGTCTGGACAGCACCGGGGAGCTGTTTTTT. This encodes CASSLDSTGELFF.

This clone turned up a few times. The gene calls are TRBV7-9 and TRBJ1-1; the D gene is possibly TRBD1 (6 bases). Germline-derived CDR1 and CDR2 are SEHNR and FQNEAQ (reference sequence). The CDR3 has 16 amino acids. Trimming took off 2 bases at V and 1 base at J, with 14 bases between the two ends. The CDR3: CASSLSPDRTNTEAFF. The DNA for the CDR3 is TGTGCCAGCAGCTTATCCCCCGACAGGACGAACACTGAAGCTTTCTTT.

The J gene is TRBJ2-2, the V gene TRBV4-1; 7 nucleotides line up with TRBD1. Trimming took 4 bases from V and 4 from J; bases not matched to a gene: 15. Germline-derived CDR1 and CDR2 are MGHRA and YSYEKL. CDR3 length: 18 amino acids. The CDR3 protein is CASSPRERGRVGTGELFF. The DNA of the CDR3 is TGCGCCAGCAGCCCGAGGGAGAGGGGGCGAGTCGGCACCGGGGAGCTGTTTTTT.

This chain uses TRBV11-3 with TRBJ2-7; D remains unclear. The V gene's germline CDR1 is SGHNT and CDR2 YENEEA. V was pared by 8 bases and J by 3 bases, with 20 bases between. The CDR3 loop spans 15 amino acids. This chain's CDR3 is CASQAVPAGIYEQYF. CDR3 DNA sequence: TGTGCCAGCCAAGCCGTTCCTGCTGGTATCTACGAGCAGTACTTC.

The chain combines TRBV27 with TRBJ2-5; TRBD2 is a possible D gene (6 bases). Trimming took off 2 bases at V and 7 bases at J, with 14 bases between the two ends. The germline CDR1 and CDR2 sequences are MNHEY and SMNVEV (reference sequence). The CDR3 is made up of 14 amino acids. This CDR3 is CASSLRGGMVTQYF. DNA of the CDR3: TGTGCCAGCAGTTTAAGGGGAGGCATGGTGACCCAGTACTTC.

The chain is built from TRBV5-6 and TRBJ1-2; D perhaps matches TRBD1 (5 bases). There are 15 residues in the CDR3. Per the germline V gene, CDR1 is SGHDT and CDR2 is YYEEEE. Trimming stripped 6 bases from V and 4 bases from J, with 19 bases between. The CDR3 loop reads CASTVGPWSSYGYTF. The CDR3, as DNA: TGTGCCAGCACTGTGGGGCCGTGGTCCAGCTATGGCTACACCTTC.

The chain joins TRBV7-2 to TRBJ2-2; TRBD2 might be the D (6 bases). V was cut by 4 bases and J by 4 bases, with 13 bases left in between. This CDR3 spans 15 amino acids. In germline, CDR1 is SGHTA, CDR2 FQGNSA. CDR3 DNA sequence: TGTGCCAGCAGCTGGAGACTAGGTACCACCGGGGAGCTGTTTTTT. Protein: CASSWRLGTTGELFF.

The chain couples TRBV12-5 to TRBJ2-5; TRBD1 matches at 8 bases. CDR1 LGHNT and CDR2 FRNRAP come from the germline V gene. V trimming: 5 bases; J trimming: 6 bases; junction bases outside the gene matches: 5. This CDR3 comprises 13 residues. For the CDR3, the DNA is TGTGCTAGTGGTCCGGACAGGGAGAAGACCCAGTACTTC. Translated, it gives CASGPDREKTQYF.

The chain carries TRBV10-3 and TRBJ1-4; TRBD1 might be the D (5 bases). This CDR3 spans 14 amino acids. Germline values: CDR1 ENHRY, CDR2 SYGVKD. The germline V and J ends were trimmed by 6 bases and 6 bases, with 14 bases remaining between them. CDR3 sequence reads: CAIRQGRRDEKLFF. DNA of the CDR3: TGTGCCATCAGGCAGGGAAGGAGGGATGAAAAACTGTTTTTT.

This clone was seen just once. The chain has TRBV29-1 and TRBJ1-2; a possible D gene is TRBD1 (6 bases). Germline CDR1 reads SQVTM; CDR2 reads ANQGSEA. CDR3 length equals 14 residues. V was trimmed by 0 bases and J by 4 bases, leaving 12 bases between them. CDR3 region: CSVEEGGAVYGYTF. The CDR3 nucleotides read TGCAGCGTTGAAGAGGGGGGGGCGGTCTATGGCTACACCTTC.

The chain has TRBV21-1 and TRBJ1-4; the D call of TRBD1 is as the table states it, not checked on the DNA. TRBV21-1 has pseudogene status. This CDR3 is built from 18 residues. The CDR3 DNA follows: TGTGCCAGCAGCACCTCCCTTCGATTACAGGCTGGTAATGAAAAACTGTTTTTT. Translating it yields CASSTSLRLQAGNEKLFF.